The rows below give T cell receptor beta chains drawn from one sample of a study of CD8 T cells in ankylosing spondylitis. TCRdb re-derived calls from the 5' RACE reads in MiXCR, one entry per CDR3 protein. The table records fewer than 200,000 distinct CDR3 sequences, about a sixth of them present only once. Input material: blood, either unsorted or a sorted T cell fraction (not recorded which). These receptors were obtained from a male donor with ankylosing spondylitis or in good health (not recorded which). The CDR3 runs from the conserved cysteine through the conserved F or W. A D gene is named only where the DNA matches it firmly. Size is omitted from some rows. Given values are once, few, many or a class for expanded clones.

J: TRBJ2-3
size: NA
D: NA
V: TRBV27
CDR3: CASTQLGTDTQYF
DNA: TGTGCCAGCACTCAATTAGGCACAGATACGCAGTATTTT

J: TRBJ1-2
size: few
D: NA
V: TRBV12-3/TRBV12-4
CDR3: CASSFGEGRHGYTF
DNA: TGTGCCAGCAGTTTCGGGGAGGGGCGGCATGGCTACACCTTC

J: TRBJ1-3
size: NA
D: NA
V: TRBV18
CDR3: CASSPASSSSGNTIYF
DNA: TGTGCCAGCTCACCAGCTAGCTCGAGCTCTGGAAACACCATATATTTT

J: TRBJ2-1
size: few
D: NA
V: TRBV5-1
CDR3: CASSLVRDARYNEQFF
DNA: TGCGCCAGCAGCTTGGTCAGGGACGCGCGGTACAATGAGCAGTTCTTC

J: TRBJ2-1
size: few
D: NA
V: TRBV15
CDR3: CATNPTDQSTNEQFF
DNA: TGTGCCACCAATCCGACGGACCAGAGCACCAATGAGCAGTTCTTC

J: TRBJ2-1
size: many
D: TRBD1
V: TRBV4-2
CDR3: CASSQGQTGEAFF
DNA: TGTGCCAGCAGCCAAGGCCAGACAGGGGAAGCGTTCTTC

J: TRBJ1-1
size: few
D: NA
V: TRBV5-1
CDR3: CASSLPPGGGTEAFF
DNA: TGCGCCAGCAGCTTGCCCCCCGGGGGAGGGACTGAAGCTTTCTTT

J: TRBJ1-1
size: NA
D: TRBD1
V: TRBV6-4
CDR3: CASRADRDTEAFF
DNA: TGTGCCAGCAGGGCAGACAGGGACACTGAAGCTTTCTTT

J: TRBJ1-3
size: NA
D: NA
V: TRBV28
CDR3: CASSLPGTGSGNTIYF
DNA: TGTGCCAGCAGTTTACCCGGCACCGGCTCTGGAAACACCATATATTTT

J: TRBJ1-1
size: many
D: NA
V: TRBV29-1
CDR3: CSVDGGQLTEAFF
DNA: TGCAGCGTTGATGGCGGGCAGCTAACTGAAGCTTTCTTT

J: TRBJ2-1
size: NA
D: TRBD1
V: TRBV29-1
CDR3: CSVNVPGGNEQFF
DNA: TGCAGCGTCAACGTGCCAGGGGGAAATGAGCAGTTCTTC

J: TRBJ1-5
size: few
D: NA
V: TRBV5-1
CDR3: CASSLGENELNQPQHF
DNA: TGCGCCAGCAGCTTAGGGGAGAACGAGCTCAATCAGCCCCAGCATTTT

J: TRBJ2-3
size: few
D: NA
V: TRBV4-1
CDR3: CASSQDLTDTDRSDTQYF
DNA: TGCGCCAGCAGCCAAGATCTTACGGACACCGACCGGTCCGATACGCAGTATTTT

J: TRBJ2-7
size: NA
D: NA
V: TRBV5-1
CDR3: CASSLAQRATYEQYF
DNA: TGCGCCAGCAGCTTGGCCCAAAGGGCAACCTACGAGCAGTACTTC

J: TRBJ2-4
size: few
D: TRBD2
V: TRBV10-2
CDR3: CASTGTSGMAKNIQYF
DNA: TGCGCCAGCACCGGGACTAGCGGGATGGCCAAAAACATTCAGTACTTC

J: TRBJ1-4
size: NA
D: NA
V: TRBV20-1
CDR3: CSAGLGKLFF
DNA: TGCAGTGCGGGTTTAGGAAAACTGTTTTTT

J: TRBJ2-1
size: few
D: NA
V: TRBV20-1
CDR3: CSARDLPDTGSYNEQFF
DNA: TGCAGTGCTAGAGATTTGCCCGATACCGGCTCCTACAATGAGCAGTTCTTC

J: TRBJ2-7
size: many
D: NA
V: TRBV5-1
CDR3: CASSLVGATYEQYF
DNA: TGCGCCAGCAGCTTGGTTGGAGCTACCTACGAGCAGTACTTC

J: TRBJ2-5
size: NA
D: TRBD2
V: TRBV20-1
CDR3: CSARDGELAASQETQYF
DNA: TGCAGTGCTAGAGATGGGGAACTAGCGGCTAGCCAAGAGACCCAGTACTTC

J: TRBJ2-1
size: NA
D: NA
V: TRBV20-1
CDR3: CSARGYNEQFF
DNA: TGCAGTGCTAGAGGTTATAATGAGCAGTTCTTC

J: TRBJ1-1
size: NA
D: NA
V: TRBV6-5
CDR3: CASSYGQVNTEAFF
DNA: TGTGCCAGCAGTTACGGGCAAGTGAACACTGAAGCTTTCTTT

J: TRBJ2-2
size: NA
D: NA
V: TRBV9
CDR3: CASSRLALATGELFF
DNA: TGTGCCAGCAGTCGTCTAGCGTTAGCCACCGGGGAGCTGTTTTTT

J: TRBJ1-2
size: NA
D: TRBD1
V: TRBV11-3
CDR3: CASSLDRLGQNYGYTF
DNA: TGTGCCAGCAGCTTAGATCGGTTGGGACAGAACTATGGCTACACCTTC

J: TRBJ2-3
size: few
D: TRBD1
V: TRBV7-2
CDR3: CASSSRQGSTDTQYF
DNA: TGTGCCAGCAGCTCGAGACAGGGCTCCACAGATACGCAGTATTTT

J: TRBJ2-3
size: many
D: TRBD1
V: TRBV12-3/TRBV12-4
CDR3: CASSTTGTGRDTQYF
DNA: TGTGCCAGCAGCACAACCGGGACAGGGAGAGATACGCAGTATTTT

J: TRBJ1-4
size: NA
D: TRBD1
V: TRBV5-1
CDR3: CASSWDRGTEKLFF
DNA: TGCGCCAGCAGCTGGGACAGGGGGACTGAAAAACTGTTTTTT

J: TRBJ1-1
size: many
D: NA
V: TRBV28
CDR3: CASSFPTGLQGRNTEAFF
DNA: TGTGCCAGCAGTTTCCCGACAGGCCTACAAGGAAGGAACACTGAAGCTTTCTTT

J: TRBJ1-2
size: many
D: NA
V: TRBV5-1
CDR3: CASKTGTDPYGYTF
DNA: TGCGCCAGCAAGACCGGGACGGATCCCTATGGCTACACCTTC

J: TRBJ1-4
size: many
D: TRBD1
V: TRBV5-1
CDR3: CASSPGTGNEKLFF
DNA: TGCGCCAGCAGCCCCGGGACAGGGAATGAAAAACTGTTTTTT

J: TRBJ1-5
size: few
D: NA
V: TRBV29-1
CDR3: CSVRNPPRISYSNQPQHF
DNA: TGCAGCGTTCGGAACCCCCCAAGAATTAGTTATAGCAATCAGCCCCAGCATTTT

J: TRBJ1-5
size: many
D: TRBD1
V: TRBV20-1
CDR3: CSAAGQHNQPQHF
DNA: TGCAGTGCTGCGGGACAGCACAATCAGCCCCAGCATTTT

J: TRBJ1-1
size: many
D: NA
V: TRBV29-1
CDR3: CSVTGLNTEAFF
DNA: TGCAGCGTTACAGGGTTGAACACTGAAGCTTTCTTT

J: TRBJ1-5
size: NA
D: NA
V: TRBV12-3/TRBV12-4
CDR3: CASSLGYGQRSQPQHF
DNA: TGTGCCAGCAGTTTAGGTTACGGACAGCGAAGCCAGCCCCAGCATTTT

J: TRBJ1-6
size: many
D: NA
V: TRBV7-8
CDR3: CASSRDFNSPLHF
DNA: TGTGCCAGCAGCCGGGATTTTAATTCACCCCTCCACTTT